Listed here is a single T cell receptor (beta chain). Other DNA variants within this sample encode the same CDR3. In terms of age and location, participants ranged from roughly 18 to 90 years and lived in about 25 US areas. These data belong to a study of blood T cell repertoires in COVID-19. In the study overall: T cells, B-cell-depleted T cells, or PBMCs supplied cDNA or gDNA.

Profiling relied on immunoSEQ multiplex PCR, and the TCRdb table lists in-frame clones only, not all of them. The sample yields 350,000 to 450,000 clones, roughly 86% seen once. The CDR3 sequence is 15 residues long. Germline V gene sequence: CDR1 SNHLY, CDR2 FYNNEI. The V and J ends lost 6 bases and 4 bases, in that order; junction bases with no gene match: 8. The V gene is TRBV2, the J gene TRBJ1-2; 10 bases map to TRBD1. The sequencing sample was made of PBMCs or T cells enriched from blood (not recorded which). This TCR was recovered from a man aged 40-49 years in a cohort exposed to, infected with or recovered from COVID-19 (not recorded which). The CDR3 region is CASRVPGQGSYGYTF. CDR3 DNA sequence: TGTGCCAGCAGGGTCCCGGGACAGGGGAGCTATGGCTACACCTTC. The full variable domain, its missing parts supplied by reference TRBV2 and TRBJ1-2, is EPEVTQTPSHQVTQMGQEVILRCVPISNHLYFYWYRQILGQKVEFLVSFYNNEISEKSEIFDDQFSVERPDGSNFTLKIRSTKLEDSAMYFCASRVPGQGSYGYTFGSGTRLTVV.